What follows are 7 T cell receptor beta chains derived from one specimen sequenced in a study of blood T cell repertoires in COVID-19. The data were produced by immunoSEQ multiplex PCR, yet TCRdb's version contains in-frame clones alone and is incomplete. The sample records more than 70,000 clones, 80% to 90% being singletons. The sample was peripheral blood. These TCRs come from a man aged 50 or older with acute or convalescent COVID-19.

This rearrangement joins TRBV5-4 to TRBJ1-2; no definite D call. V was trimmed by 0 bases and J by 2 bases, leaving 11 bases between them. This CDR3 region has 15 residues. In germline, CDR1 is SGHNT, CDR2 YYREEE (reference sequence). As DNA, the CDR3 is TGTGCCAGCAGCTTGGGGGCAGTTAAAAACTATGGCTACACCTTC. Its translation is CASSLGAVKNYGYTF.

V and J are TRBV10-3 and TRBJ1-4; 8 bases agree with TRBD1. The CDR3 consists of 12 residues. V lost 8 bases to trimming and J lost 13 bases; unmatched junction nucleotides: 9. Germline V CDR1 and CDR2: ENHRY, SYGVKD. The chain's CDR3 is CAIGEDRARLFF. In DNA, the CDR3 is TGTGCCATCGGAGAGGACAGGGCGCGACTGTTTTTT.

The CDR3: CASSLERGGDGYTF. The CDR3 DNA reads TGTGCCAGCAGCTTGGAAAGGGGGGGAGATGGCTACACCTTC. The chain uses TRBV5-4 and TRBJ1-2, with D perhaps TRBD1 (6 bases). CDR1 SGHNT and CDR2 YYREEE come from the germline V gene (reference sequence). V lost 0 bases to trimming and J lost 6 bases, with 12 bases between them. The CDR3 consists of 14 residues.

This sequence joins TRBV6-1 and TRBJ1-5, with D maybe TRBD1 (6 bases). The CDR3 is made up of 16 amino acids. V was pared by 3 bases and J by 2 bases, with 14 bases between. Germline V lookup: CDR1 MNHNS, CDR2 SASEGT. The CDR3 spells CASSDIQGSGNQPQHF. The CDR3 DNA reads TGTGCCAGCAGTGATATTCAGGGGTCCGGCAATCAGCCCCAGCATTTT.

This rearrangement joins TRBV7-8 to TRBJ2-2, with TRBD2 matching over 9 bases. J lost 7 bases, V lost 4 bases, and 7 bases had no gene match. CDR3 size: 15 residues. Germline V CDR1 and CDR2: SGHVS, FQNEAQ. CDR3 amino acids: CASSSGGGAIGELFF. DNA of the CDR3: TGTGCCAGCAGCTCAGGCGGGGGGGCCATCGGGGAGCTGTTTTTT.

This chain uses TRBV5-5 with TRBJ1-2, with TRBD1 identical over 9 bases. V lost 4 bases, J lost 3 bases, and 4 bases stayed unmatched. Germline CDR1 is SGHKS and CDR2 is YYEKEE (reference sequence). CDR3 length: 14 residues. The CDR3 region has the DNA TGTGCCAGCAGCGACGGACAGGGGTACTATGGCTACACCTTC. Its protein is CASSDGQGYYGYTF.

CDR3 residues: CAWSVGQGVQPQHF. The DNA for the CDR3 is TGTGCCTGGAGTGTGGGACAGGGAGTTCAGCCCCAGCATTTT. The J gene is TRBJ1-5, the V gene TRBV30; TRBD1 agrees at 9 bases. J was trimmed by 6 bases and V by 0 bases; bases with no gene match: 3. This CDR3 contains 14 residues. Germline CDR1 reads GTSNPN; CDR2 reads SVGIG (reference sequence). The whole variable domain, remainder taken from reference TRBV30 and TRBJ1-5, is SQTIHQWPATLVQPVGSPLSLECTVEGTSNPNLYWYRQAAGRGLQLLFYSVGIGQISSEVPQNLSASRPQDRQFILSSKKLLLSDSGFYLCAWSVGQGVQPQHFGDGTRLSIL.